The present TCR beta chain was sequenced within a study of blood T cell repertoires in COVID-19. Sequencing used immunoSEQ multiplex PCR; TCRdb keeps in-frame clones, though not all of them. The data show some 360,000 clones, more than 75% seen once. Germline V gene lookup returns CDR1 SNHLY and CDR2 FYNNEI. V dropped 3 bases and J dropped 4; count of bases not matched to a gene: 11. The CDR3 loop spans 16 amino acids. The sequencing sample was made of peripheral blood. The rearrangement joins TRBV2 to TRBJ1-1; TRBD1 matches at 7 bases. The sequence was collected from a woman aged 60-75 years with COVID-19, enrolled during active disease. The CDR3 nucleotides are TGTGCCAGCAGTGACCCCAGACAGGGTGGTCGCACTGAAGCTTTCTTT. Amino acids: CASSDPRQGGRTEAFF.